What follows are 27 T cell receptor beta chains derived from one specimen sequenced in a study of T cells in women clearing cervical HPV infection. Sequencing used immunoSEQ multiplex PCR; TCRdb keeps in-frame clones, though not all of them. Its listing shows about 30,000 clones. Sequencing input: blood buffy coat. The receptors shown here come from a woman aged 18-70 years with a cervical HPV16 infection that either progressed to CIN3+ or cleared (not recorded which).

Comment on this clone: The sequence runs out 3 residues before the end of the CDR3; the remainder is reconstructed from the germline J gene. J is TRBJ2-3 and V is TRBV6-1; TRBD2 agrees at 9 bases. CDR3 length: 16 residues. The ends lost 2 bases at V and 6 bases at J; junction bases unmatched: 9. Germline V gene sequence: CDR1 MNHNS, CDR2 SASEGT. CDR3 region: CASSEWASGGRDTQYF. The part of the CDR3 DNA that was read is TGTGCCAGCAGTGAATGGGCGAGCGGGGGGAGGGATACG.

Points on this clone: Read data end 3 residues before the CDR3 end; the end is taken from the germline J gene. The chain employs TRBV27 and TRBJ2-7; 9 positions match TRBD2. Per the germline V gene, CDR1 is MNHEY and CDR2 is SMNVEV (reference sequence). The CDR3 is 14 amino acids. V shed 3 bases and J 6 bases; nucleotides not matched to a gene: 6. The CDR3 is CASSFSGGSGEQYF. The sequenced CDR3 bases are TGTGCCAGCAGTTTTAGCGGGGGTTCGGGCGAG.

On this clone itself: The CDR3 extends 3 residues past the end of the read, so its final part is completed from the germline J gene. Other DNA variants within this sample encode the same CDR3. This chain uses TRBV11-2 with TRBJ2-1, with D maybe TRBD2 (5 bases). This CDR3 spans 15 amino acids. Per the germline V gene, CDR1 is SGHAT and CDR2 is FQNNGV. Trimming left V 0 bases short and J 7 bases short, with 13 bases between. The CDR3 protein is CASSLDLAGRNEQFF. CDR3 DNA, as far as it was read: TGTGCCAGCAGCTTAGATCTAGCAGGTAGGAATGAG.

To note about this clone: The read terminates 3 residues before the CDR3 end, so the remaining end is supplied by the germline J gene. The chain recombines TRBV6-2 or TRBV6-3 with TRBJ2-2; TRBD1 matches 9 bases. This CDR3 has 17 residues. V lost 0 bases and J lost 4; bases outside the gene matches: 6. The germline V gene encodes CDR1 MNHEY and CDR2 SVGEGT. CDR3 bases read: TGTGCCAGCAGTTACTCGCCCGGGACAGGGTTCACCGGGGAG. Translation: CASSYSPGTGFTGE. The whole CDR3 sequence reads CASSYSPGTGFTGELFF.

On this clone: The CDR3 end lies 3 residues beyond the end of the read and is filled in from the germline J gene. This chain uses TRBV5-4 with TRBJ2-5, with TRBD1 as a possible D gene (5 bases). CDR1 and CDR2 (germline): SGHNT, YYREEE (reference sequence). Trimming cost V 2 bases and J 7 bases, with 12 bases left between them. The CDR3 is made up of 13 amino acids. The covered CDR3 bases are TGTGCCAGCAGCTTACAGGAACCCGGGACC. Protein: CASSLQEPGT. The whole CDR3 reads CASSLQEPGTQYF.

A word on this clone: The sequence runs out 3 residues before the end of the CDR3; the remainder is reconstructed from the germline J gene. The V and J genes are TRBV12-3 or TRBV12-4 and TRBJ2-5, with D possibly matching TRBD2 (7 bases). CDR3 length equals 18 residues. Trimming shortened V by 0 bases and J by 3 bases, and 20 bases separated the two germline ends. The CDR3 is CASSLAMGGPWLEETQYF. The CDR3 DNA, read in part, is TGTGCCAGCAGTTTAGCGATGGGGGGGCCCTGGTTGGAAGAGACC.

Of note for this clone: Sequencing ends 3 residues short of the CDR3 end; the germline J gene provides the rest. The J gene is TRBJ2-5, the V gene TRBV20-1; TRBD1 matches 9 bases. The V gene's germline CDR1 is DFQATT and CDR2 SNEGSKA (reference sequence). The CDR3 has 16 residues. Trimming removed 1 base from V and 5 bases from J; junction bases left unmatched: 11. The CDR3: CSARGDATGGWETQYF. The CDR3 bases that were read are TGCAGTGCTAGAGGAGACGCCACAGGGGGCTGGGAGACC.

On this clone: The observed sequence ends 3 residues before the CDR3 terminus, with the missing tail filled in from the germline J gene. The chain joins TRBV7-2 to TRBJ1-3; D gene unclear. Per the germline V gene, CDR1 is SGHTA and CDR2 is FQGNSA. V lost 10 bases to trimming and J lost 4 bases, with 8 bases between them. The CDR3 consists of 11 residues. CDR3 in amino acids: CAKRLGNTIYF. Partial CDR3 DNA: TGTGCCAAACGGTTGGGAAACACC.

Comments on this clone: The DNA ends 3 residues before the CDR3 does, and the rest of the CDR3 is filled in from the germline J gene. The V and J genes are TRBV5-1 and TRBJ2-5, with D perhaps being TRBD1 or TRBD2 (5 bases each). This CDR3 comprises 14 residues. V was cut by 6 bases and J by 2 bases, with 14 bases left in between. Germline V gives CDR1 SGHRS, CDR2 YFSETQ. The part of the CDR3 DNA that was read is TGCGCCAGCACCCCGAGGGGTCATCAAGAGACC. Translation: CASTPRGHQET. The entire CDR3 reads CASTPRGHQETQYF.

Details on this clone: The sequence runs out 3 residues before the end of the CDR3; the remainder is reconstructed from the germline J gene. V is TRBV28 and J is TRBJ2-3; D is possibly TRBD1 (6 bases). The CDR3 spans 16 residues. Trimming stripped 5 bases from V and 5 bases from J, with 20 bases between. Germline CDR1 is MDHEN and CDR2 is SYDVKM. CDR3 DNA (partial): TGTGCCAGCAGTATACAAACAGGGATGCGGGTAGATACG. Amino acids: CASSIQTGMRVDT. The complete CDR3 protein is CASSIQTGMRVDTQYF.

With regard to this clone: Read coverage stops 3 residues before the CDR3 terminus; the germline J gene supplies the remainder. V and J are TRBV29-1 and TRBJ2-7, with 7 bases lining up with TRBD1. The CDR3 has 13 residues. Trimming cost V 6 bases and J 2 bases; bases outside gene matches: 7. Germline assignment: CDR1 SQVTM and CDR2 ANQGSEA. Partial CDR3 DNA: TGCAGCGTGAAACGGACAGGAGCCTACGAG. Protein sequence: CSVKRTGAYE. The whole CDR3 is CSVKRTGAYEQYF.

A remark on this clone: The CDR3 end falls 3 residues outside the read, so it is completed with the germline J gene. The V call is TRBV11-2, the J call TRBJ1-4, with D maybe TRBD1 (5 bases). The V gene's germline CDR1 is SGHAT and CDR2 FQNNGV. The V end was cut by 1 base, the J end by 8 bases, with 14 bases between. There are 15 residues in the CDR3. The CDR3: CASSLGQMGLEKLFF. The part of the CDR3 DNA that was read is TGTGCCAGCAGCTTAGGACAGATGGGGCTAGAAAAA.

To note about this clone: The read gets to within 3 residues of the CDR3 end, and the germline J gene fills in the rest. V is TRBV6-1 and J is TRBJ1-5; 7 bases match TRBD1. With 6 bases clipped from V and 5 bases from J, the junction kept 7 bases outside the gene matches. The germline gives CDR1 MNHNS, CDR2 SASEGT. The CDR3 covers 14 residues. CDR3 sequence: CASSETGAHQPQHF. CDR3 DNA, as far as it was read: TGTGCCAGCAGCGAAACAGGGGCCCATCAGCCC.

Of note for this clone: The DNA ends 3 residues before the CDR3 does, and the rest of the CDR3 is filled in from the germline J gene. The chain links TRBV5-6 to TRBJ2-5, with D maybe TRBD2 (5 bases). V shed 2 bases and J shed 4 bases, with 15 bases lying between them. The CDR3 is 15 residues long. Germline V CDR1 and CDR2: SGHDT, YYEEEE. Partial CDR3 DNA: TGTGCCAGCAGCTTTAGTGACGGGGTGGGAGAGACC. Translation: CASSFSDGVGET. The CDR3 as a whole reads CASSFSDGVGETQYF. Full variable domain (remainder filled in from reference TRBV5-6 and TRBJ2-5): DAGVTQSPTHLIKTRGQQVTLRCSPKSGHDTVSWYQQALGQGPQFIFQYYEEEERQRGNFPDRFSGHQFPNYSSELNVNALLLGDSALYLCASSFSDGVGETQYFGPGTRLLVL.

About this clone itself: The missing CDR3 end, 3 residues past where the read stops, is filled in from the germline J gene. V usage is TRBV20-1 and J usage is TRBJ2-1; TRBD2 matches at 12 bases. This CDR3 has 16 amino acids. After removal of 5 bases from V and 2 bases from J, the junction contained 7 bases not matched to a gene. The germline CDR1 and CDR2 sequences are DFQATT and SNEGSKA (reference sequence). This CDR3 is CSALRLAGAPYNEQFF. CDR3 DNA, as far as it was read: TGCAGTGCTCTTAGACTAGCGGGGGCCCCCTACAATGAG.

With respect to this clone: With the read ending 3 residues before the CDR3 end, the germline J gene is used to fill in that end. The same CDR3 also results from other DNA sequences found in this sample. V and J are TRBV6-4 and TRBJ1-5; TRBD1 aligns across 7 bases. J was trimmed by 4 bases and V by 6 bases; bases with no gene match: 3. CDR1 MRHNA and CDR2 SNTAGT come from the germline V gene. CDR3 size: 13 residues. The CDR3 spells CASSRGSNQPQHF. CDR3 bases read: TGTGCCAGCAGCAGGGGGTCAAATCAGCCC.

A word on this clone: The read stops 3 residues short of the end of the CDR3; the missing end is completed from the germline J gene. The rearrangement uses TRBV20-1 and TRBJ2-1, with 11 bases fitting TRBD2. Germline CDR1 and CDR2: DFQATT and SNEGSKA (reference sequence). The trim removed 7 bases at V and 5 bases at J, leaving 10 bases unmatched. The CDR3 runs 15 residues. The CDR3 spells CSVVSGGAVNNEQFF. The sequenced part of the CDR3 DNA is TGCAGTGTTGTTAGCGGGGGGGCCGTCAACAATGAG.

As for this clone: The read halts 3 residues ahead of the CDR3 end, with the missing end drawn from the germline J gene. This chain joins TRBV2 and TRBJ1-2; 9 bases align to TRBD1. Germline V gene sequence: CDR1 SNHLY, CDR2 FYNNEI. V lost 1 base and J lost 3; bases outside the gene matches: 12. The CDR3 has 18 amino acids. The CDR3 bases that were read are TGTGCCAGCAGTGAAGACGGGACAGGGCAGGGGGGGGACTATGGC. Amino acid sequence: CASSEDGTGQGGDYG. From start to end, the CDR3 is CASSEDGTGQGGDYGYTF.

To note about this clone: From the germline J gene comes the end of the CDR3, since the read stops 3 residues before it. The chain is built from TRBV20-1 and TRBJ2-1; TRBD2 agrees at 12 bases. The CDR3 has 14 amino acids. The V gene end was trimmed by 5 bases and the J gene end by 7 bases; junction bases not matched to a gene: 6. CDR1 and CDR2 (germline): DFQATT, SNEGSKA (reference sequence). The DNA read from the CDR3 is TGCAGTGCTCAGGGACTAGCGGGTGGGAATGAG. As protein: CSAQGLAGGNE. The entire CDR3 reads CSAQGLAGGNEQFF.

The CDR3 bases that were read are TGTGCCAGCAGTCCCGGGACTAGCGGCACAGATACG. It is translated as CASSPGTSGTDT. The complete CDR3 reads CASSPGTSGTDTQYF. The chain recombines TRBV6-4 with TRBJ2-3; 10 nucleotides align to TRBD2. From the germline J gene comes the end of the CDR3, since the read stops 3 residues before it. The CDR3 covers 15 residues. J lost 1 base, V lost 5 bases, and 3 bases had no gene match. Germline V CDR1 and CDR2: MRHNA, SNTAGT.

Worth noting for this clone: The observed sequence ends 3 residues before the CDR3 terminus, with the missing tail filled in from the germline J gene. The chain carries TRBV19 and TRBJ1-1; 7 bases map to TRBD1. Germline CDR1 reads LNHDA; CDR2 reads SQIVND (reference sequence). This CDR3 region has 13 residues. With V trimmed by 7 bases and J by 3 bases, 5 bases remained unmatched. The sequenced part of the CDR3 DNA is TGTGCCAGTATTTACAGGGGAGACACTGAA. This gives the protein CASIYRGDTE. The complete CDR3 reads CASIYRGDTEAFF. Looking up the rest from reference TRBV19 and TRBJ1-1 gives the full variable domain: DGGITQSPKYLFRKEGQNVTLSCEQNLNHDAMYWYRQDPGQGLRLIYYSQIVNDFQKGDIAEGYSVSREKKESFPLTVTSAQKNPTAFYLCASIYRGDTEAFFGQGTRLTVV.

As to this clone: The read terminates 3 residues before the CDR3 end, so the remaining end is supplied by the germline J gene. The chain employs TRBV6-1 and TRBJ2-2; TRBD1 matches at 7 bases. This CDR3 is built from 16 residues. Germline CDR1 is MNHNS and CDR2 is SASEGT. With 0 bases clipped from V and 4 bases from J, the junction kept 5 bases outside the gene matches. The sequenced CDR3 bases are TGTGCCAGCAGTGAAGCAAGTGACAGGGTCACCGGGGAG. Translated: CASSEASDRVTGE. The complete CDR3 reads CASSEASDRVTGELFF.

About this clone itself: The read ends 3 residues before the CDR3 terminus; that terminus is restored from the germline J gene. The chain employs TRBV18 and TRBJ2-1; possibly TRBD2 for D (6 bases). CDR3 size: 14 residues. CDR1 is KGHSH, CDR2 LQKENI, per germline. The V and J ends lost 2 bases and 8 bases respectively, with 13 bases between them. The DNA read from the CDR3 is TGTGCCAGCTCACCAAATCGGGGGTCCGATGAG. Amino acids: CASSPNRGSDE. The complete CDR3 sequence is CASSPNRGSDEQFF.

The CDR3 bases that were read are TGCAGTGCTAGGGGGCTAGCGGGCAACAATGAG. It is translated as CSARGLAGNNE. The entire CDR3 protein reads CSARGLAGNNEQFF. The chain combines TRBV20-1 with TRBJ2-1, with TRBD2 identical over 8 bases. The read ends 3 residues shy of where the CDR3 ends; the end is completed using the germline J gene. J lost 5 bases, V lost 3 bases, and 6 bases had no gene match. The germline V gene encodes CDR1 DFQATT and CDR2 SNEGSKA (reference sequence). The CDR3 runs 14 residues.

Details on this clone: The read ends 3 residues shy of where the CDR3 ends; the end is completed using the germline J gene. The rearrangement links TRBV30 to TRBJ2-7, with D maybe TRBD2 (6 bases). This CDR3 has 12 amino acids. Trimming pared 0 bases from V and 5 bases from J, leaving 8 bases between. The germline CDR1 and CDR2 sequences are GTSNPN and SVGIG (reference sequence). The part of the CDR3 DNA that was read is TGTGCCTGGAGTGTCGGGGGAAACGAG. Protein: CAWSVGGNE. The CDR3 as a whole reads CAWSVGGNEQYF.

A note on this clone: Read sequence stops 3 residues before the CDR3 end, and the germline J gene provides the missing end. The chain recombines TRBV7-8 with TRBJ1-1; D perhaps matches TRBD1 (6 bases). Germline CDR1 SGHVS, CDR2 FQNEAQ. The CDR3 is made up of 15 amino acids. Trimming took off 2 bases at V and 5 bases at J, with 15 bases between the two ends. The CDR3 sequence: CASSLPDSRRTEAFF. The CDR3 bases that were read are TGTGCCAGCAGCTTACCGGACAGTAGAAGGACTGAA. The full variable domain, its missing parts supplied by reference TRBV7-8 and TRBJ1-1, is GAGVSQSPRYKVAKRGQDVALRCDPISGHVSLFWYQQALGQGPEFLTYFQNEAQLDKSGLPSDRFFAERPEGSVSTLKIQRTQQEDSAVYLCASSLPDSRRTEAFFGQGTRLTVV.

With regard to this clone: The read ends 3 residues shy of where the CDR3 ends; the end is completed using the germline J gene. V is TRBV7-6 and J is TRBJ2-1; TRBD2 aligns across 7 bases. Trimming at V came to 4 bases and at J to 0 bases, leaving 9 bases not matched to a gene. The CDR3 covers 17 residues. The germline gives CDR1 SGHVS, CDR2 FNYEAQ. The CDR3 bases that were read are TGTGCCAGCAGCTACACCCTACCTAGCGGCTCCTACAATGAG. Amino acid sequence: CASSYTLPSGSYNE. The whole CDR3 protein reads CASSYTLPSGSYNEQFF. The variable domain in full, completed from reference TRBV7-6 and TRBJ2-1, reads GAGVSQSPRYKVTKRGQDVALRCDPISGHVSLYWYRQALGQGPEFLTYFNYEAQQDKSGLPNDRFSAERPEGSISTLTIQRTEQRDSAMYRCASSYTLPSGSYNEQFFGPGTRLTVL.